This T cell receptor (beta chain) is drawn from a study of a mutant IDH1 vaccine in newly diagnosed glioma. Study background: With temozolomide cycles, or 4-6 weeks after radiotherapy alone, vaccination was started. The therapy given earlier, which was standard therapy, consisted of radiotherapy, temozolomide, or both, and most of the patients received both.

Stated time point: week 47, end of study. Each dose delivered 300 ug of mutant IDH1 20-mer peptide subcutaneously with imiquimod. Weeks 1, 3, 5, 7, 11, 15, 19 and 23 were when patients received their eight vaccinations. In regard to this clone: Its cognate antigen is unknown.

Data came from immunoSEQ multiplex PCR; TCRdb stores just in-frame clones and leaves some out. The data contain 25,000 to 35,000 clones, roughly 84% of them seen just once; the ten biggest clones take up roughly 30%. CDR3 length: 13 amino acids. Trimming cost V 5 bases and J 11 bases; bases outside gene matches: 10. From germline, CDR1 is MNHEY and CDR2 SMNVEV (reference sequence). V gene TRBV27 combines with J gene TRBJ2-3; the match to TRBD2 covers 7 bases. Specimen: PBMCs, collected from a glioma patient whose treatment included an IDH1 peptide vaccine. The source of this sequence is a man aged 25-40 years with glioma. The CDR3 spells CASSPTGGWGQYF. DNA of the CDR3: TGTGCCAGCAGTCCCACCGGGGGGTGGGGGCAGTATTTT.